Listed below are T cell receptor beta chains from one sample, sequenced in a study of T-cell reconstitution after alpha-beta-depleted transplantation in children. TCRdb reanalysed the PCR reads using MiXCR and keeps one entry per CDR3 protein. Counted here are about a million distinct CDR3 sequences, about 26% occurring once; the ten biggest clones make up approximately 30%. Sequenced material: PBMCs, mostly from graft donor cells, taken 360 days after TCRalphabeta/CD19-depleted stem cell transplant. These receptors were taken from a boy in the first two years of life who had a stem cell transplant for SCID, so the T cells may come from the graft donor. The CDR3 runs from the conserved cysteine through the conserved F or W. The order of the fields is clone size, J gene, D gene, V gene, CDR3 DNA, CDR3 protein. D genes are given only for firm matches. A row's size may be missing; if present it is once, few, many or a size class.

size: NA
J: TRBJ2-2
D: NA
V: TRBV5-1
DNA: TGCGCCAGCAGCCACGGGAACAGGGACACCGGGGAGCTGTTTTTT
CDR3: CASSHGNRDTGELFF

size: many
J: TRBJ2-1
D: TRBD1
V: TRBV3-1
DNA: TGTGCCAGCAGCTCCTCGTTCCGGGACAGCATCCTCTTC
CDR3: CASSSSFRDSILF

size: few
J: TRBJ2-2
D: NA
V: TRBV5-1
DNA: TGCGCCAGCAAAGGCGTCACCGGGGAGCTGTTTTTT
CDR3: CASKGVTGELFF

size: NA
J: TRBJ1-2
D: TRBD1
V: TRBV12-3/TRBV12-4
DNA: TGTGCCAGCAGTACCGGACAGGTGTCCAATCCCACCTATGGCTACACCTTC
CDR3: CASSTGQVSNPTYGYTF

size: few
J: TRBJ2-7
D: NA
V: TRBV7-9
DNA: TGTGCCAGCAGCTTTGGGATAGGAGTCCACGAGCAGTACTTC
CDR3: CASSFGIGVHEQYF

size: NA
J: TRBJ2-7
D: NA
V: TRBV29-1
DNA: TGCAGCGTTGGTGAGGGTGGCGAGCAGTACTTC
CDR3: CSVGEGGEQYF

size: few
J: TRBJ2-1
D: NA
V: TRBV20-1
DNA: TGCAGTGCTAGTTCCCCCTGGCAGGGGTCCTACAATGAGCAGTTCTTC
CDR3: CSASSPWQGSYNEQFF

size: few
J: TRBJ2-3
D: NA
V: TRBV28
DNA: TGTGCCAGCGCTCCCTCGGGTACGCAGTATTTT
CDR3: CASAPSGTQYF

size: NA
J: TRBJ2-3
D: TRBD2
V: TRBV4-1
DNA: TGCGCCAGCAGCCAAGTTACTAGCGGGGAGATCACAGATACGCAGTATTTT
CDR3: CASSQVTSGEITDTQYF

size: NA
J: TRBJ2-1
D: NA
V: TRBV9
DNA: TGTGCCAGCAGCGTAGAGGGGCCACCGCTCGATGAGCAGTTCTTC
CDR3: CASSVEGPPLDEQFF

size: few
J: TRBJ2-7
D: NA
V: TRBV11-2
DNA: TGTGCCAGCAGCCCGGCGGGGGCCCACTCCTACGAGCAGTACTTC
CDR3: CASSPAGAHSYEQYF

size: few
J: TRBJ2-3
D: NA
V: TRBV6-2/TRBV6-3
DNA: TGTGCCAGCACCCTGACAGGAGGAGGAGGTACGCAGTATTTT
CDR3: CASTLTGGGGTQYF

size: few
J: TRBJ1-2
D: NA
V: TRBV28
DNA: TGTGCCAGCAGCCCTCAGCTTTACGGTGGCTACACCTTC
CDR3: CASSPQLYGGYTF

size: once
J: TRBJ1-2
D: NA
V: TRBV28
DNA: TGTGCCAGCAGTCTAGGGACCGGGGGCTATCCCGTTAACTATGGCTACACCTTC
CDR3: CASSLGTGGYPVNYGYTF

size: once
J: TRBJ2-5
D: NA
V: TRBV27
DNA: TGTGCCACCGACCCGGGGGCCCAGTACTTC
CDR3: CATDPGAQYF

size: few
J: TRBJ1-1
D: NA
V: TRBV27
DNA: TGTGCCAGCAGTTTATTGGTCCCCTCGTTGGGCACTGAAGCTTTCTTT
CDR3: CASSLLVPSLGTEAFF

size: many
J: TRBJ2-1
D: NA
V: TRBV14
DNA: TGTGCCAGCAGCCAAGCTCCCGGACACCCGAGTGAGCAGTTCTTC
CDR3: CASSQAPGHPSEQFF

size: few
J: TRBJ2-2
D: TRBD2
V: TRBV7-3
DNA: TGTGCCAGCAGCTTGGGACTAGCGGTCCCTCGGGAGCTGTTTTTT
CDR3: CASSLGLAVPRELFF

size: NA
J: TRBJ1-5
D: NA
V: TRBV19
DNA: TGTGCCAAACGGACAGAAATTCAGCCCCAGCATTTT
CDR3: CAKRTEIQPQHF

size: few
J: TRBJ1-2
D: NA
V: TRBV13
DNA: TGTGCCAGCAGCTTAGAACGGGTATATGGCTACACCTTC
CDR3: CASSLERVYGYTF

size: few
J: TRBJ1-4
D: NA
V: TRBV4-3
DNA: TGCGCCAGCAGCCAAGCAGGTGGCAGGGCGGCAACTAATGAAAAACTGTTTTTT
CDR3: CASSQAGGRAATNEKLFF

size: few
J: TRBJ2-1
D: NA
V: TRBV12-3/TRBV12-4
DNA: TGTGCCAGCAGTTTGAGTCAGGGGAGTGAGCAGTTCTTC
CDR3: CASSLSQGSEQFF

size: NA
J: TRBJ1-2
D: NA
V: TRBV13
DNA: TGTGCCAGCAGCGTTGGACAGTTTAACTATGGCTACACCTTC
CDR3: CASSVGQFNYGYTF

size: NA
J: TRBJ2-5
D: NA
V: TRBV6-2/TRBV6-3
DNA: TGTGCCAGCAGTTACCTGGCGAGGGAGACCCAGTACTTC
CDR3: CASSYLARETQYF

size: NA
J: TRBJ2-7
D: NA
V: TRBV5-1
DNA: TGCGCCAGCAGCGGCGGGACTCTCGACCACGAGCAGTACTTC
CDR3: CASSGGTLDHEQYF

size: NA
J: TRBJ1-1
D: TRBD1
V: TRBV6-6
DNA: TGTGCCAGCAGACAGGGGGCGAGGGGTGAAGCTTTCTTT
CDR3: CASRQGARGEAFF

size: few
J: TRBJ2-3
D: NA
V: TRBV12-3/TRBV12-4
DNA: TGTGCCAGCAGTTTAGCGCTGGTTTCGGGGGCCTACACAGATACGCAGTATTTT
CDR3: CASSLALVSGAYTDTQYF

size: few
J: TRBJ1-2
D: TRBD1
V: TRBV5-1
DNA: TGCGCCAGCAGCTTGCTTTCAGGGGGCGCGTATGGCTACACCTTC
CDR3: CASSLLSGGAYGYTF

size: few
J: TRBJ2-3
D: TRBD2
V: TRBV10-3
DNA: TGTGCCATCAGGGGGCAGCGGGGGGCCACAGATACGCAGTATTTT
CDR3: CAIRGQRGATDTQYF

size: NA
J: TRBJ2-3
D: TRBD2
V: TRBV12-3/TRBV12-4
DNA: TGTGCTAGCGGGGGGGTCGATACGCAGTATTTT
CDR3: CASGGVDTQYF

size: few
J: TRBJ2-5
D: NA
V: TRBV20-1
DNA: TGCAGTGCTAGAGGGCCGACACAAGAGACCCAGTACTTC
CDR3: CSARGPTQETQYF

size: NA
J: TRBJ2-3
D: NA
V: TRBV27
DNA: TGTGCCAGCAGTTTACTAGTGGGGGGCACAGATACGCAGTATTTT
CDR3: CASSLLVGGTDTQYF

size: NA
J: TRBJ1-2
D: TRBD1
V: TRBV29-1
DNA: TGCAGCGTTGTCAGGGGGCCCTATGGCTACACCTTC
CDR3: CSVVRGPYGYTF

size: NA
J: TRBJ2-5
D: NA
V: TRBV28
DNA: TGTGCCAGCAGCACTTCCTCGGGGACCCAGTACTTC
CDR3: CASSTSSGTQYF

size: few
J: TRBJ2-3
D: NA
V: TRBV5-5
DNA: TGTGCCAGCAGCTTGCCCCTTTTCCGGGGGGCTGGCACAGATACGCAGTATTTT
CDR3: CASSLPLFRGAGTDTQYF

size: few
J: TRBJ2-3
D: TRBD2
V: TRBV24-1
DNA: TGTGCCACCAGTGATCCTGGACTAGCGGGGGGGACAGATACGCAGTATTTT
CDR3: CATSDPGLAGGTDTQYF

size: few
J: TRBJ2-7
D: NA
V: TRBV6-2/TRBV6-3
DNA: TGTGCCAGCAGTTCACCCGTAACCACCTACGAGCAGTACTTC
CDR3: CASSSPVTTYEQYF

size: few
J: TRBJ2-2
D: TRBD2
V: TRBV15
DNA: TGTGCCACCAGCAGAGATCGCTCGGGGGGCACCGGGGAGCTGTTTTTT
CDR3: CATSRDRSGGTGELFF

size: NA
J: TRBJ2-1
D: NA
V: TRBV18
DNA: TGTGCCAGCTCCCCGCTCGGACACGGTTACAATGAGCAGTTCTTC
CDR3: CASSPLGHGYNEQFF

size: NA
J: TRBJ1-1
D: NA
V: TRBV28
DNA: TGTGCCAGCAGTTCTGTTCTCAGCGTGTCGAACACTGAAGCTTTCTTT
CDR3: CASSSVLSVSNTEAFF

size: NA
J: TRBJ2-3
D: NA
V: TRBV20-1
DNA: TGCAGTGCTTCCCACAGAGATGGAGGCACAGATACGCAGTATTTT
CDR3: CSASHRDGGTDTQYF

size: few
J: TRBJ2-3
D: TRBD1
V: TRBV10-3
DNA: TGTGCCATCAGTGCCAAGGGGGCCAGCACAGATACGCAGTATTTT
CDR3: CAISAKGASTDTQYF

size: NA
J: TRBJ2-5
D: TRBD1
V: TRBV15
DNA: TGTGCCACCAGCAGAGAAGACAGGGGGAGGGAGACCCAGTACTTC
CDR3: CATSREDRGRETQYF

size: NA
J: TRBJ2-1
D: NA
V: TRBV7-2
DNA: TGTGCCAGCAGCTTATCCGAAGTAGTAAATGAGCAGTTCTTC
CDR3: CASSLSEVVNEQFF